The 15 T cell receptor beta chains below come from one sample, sequenced in a study of cytomegalovirus exposure and HLA in healthy donors. This table comes from immunoSEQ multiplex PCR, and its TCRdb copy is limited to in-frame clones, with some not included. Here the sample spans under 100,000 clones, approximately 96% being singletons. The source material was PBMCs. These receptors all come from a man younger than 35 in good health and CMV-seronegative.

The CDR3 here is CAWSRGQIQETQYF. The CDR3 nucleotides are TGTGCCTGGAGCCGCGGGCAGATCCAAGAGACCCAGTACTTC. The chain employs TRBV30 and TRBJ2-5; tentative D call: TRBD2 (5 bases). Trimming stripped 3 bases from V and 1 base from J, with 12 bases between. Germline V gene data show CDR1 as GTSNPN and CDR2 as SVGIG (reference sequence). The CDR3 consists of 14 residues.

The chain is built from TRBV28 and TRBJ1-1, with D perhaps TRBD1 (6 bases). CDR1 is MDHEN and CDR2 is SYDVKM in the germline V gene. The CDR3 is 16 amino acids. Trimming removed 3 bases from V and 0 bases from J, with 14 bases in between. In DNA form, the CDR3 reads TGTGCCAGCAGTTTTAACAGGGTCGGGATGAACACTGAAGCTTTCTTT. This gives the protein CASSFNRVGMNTEAFF.

V and J are TRBV5-4 and TRBJ2-2, with D maybe TRBD1 (5 bases). The germline V gene encodes CDR1 SGHNT and CDR2 YYREEE (reference sequence). Trimming cost V 1 base and J 6 bases, with 10 bases left between them. This CDR3 comprises 14 residues. This CDR3 reads CASSLRQLSGELFF. CDR3 nucleotide sequence: TGTGCCAGCAGCTTGAGACAGCTCTCCGGGGAGCTGTTTTTT.

The chain combines TRBV7-9 with TRBJ2-7; D might be TRBD2 (5 bases). V was cut by 3 bases and J by 5 bases, with 23 bases left in between. Germline values: CDR1 SEHNR, CDR2 FQNEAQ (reference sequence). The CDR3 has 17 residues. The CDR3 DNA sequence: TGTGCCAGCAGCTTGGTACCGGGATCCGGAGAGGCTAACGAGCAGTACGTC. It is translated as CASSLVPGSGEANEQYV.

The rearrangement uses TRBV5-5 and TRBJ1-5, with TRBD1 matching over 7 bases. The CDR3 consists of 16 residues. Trimming removed 0 bases from V and 7 bases from J; junction bases left unmatched: 10. Germline CDR1 SGHKS, CDR2 YYEKEE (reference sequence). The CDR3 nucleotides read TGTGCCAGCAGCTTGGCCTCGAGACAGGGAGTGCAGCCCCAGCATTTT. This encodes CASSLASRQGVQPQHF.

The chain has TRBV27 and TRBJ2-5; TRBD2 aligns across 8 bases. Germline lookup yields CDR1 MNHEY and CDR2 SMNVEV (reference sequence). Trimming removed 2 bases from V and 3 bases from J; junction bases left unmatched: 5. This CDR3 has 15 amino acids. The CDR3 sequence is CASSLIGAGEETQYF. The CDR3 DNA is TGTGCCAGCAGTTTAATCGGAGCGGGAGAAGAGACCCAGTACTTC.

The chain combines TRBV21-1 with TRBJ2-1; the table's TRBD2 call for D was not verified on the DNA. TRBV21-1 is reported as a pseudogene. This CDR3 contains 18 residues. The CDR3 spells CASSHRGLFAFSYNEQFF. Written as DNA, the CDR3 is TGTGCCAGCAGCCACAGAGGACTATTTGCCTTCTCCTACAATGAGCAGTTCTTC.

This clone was counted a single time. The V call is TRBV11-2, the J call TRBJ1-1, with D unresolved. Deletions cut 5 bases from V and 1 base from J, with 8 bases between. CDR1 and CDR2 from the germline V gene are SGHAT and FQNNGV. The CDR3 consists of 13 residues. The CDR3 protein is CASSRVQNTEAFF. The CDR3 nucleotides are TGTGCCAGCAGCCGCGTTCAGAACACTGAAGCTTTCTTT.

V is TRBV9 and J is TRBJ2-7; possibly TRBD2 for D (6 bases). V lost 5 bases and J lost 1, with 25 bases in between. CDR1 and CDR2 (germline): SGDLS, YYNGEE. This CDR3 spans 18 amino acids. CDR3 nucleotide sequence: TGTGCCAGCAGGCAAACTGCGTACAGGACCGGGACTTCCTACGAGCAGTACGTC. This translates into CASRQTAYRTGTSYEQYV.

The chain joins TRBV28 to TRBJ2-7, with 7 bases aligning to TRBD1. Germline V gives CDR1 MDHEN, CDR2 SYDVKM. J gave up 5 bases and V 7 bases, and 5 bases lay outside the gene matches. This CDR3 has 12 amino acids. CDR3 region: CASTTGIHEQYF. CDR3 DNA sequence: TGTGCCAGCACGACAGGGATCCACGAGCAGTACTTC.

The chain couples TRBV29-1 to TRBJ1-1; D might be TRBD1 (6 bases). Trimming removed 6 bases at V and 2 bases at J, with 13 bases between. The CDR3 spans 13 residues. Germline assignment: CDR1 SQVTM and CDR2 ANQGSEA. The CDR3: CSVVPGHNTEAFF. The CDR3 DNA follows: TGCAGCGTGGTACCGGGACATAACACTGAAGCTTTCTTT.

This sequence joins TRBV13 and TRBJ1-1; tentative D call: TRBD1 (5 bases). The ends were cut back, 0 bases at V and 1 base at J, with 9 bases in the middle. CDR3 length: 15 amino acids. Germline assignment: CDR1 PRHDT and CDR2 FYEKMQ (reference sequence). The CDR3: CASSLGRGGNTEAFF. The DNA of the CDR3 is TGTGCCAGCAGCTTAGGTAGGGGAGGGAACACTGAAGCTTTCTTT.

The chain couples TRBV2 to TRBJ2-1; TRBD2 matches at 7 bases. The ends lost 4 bases at V and 4 bases at J; junction bases unmatched: 7. This CDR3 comprises 15 residues. Germline values: CDR1 SNHLY, CDR2 FYNNEI. CDR3 coding DNA: TGTGCCAGCAGTGGCCCAGCGGGATTTTACAATGAGCAGTTCTTC. Translation gives CASSGPAGFYNEQFF.

V gene TRBV29-1 combines with J gene TRBJ2-3, with 9 nucleotides matching TRBD1. The V gene's germline CDR1 is SQVTM and CDR2 ANQGSEA. The CDR3 length is 15 residues. The junction had 8 bases not matched to a gene; V was cut back by 3 bases and J by 4 bases. The CDR3 reads CSVERTGALSDTQYF. CDR3 coding DNA: TGCAGCGTTGAGCGGACAGGGGCCCTATCAGATACGCAGTATTTT.

The gene calls are TRBV5-1 and TRBJ1-3, with D unresolved. The CDR3 runs 15 residues. Trimming cost V 1 base and J 0 bases, with 8 bases left between them. Germline V lookup: CDR1 SGHRS, CDR2 YFSETQ. DNA for the CDR3: TGCGCCAGCAGCTTGACGGCGGGCTCTGGAAACACCATATATTTT. This gives the protein CASSLTAGSGNTIYF. Supplemented by reference TRBV5-1 and TRBJ1-3, the full variable domain reads KAGVTQTPRYLIKTRGQQVTLSCSPISGHRSVSWYQQTPGQGLQFLFEYFSETQRNKGNFPGRFSGRQFSNSRSEMNVSTLELGDSALYLCASSLTAGSGNTIYFGEGSWLTVV.